The 26 T cell receptor beta chains reported below all come from one sample, sequenced in a study of CD8 T cells in Susac syndrome. RNA in amounts of roughly 0.45 to 1 ug was reverse transcribed with random hexamers. Via MiXCR, TCRdb re-called the immunoSEQ multiplex PCR reads, giving one row per CDR3 protein. This table holds 150,000 to 200,000 distinct CDR3 sequences, around 96% found once. Sequenced input: CD4+ T cells from PBMCs. The receptors originated from a human donor in good health.

The chain is built from TRBV28 and TRBJ2-4; no clear D. The CDR3 extends over 11 amino acids. Per the germline V gene, CDR1 is MDHEN and CDR2 is SYDVKM. Trimming removed 5 bases from V and 3 bases from J, with 2 bases in between. CDR3 region: CASSVKNIQYF. The CDR3 nucleotides are TGTGCCAGCAGTGTCAAAAACATTCAGTACTTC.

The chain combines TRBV27 with TRBJ1-5; D gene uncertain. Per the germline V gene, CDR1 is MNHEY and CDR2 is SMNVEV (reference sequence). V shed 6 bases and J shed 11 bases, with 20 bases lying between them. The length of the CDR3 is 14 residues. CDR3 in DNA: TGTGCCAGCAGGCAGAGGACGGCCCCATTCGCCCAGCATTTT. The encoded protein is CASRQRTAPFAQHF.

This clonotype was seen once. The chain joins TRBV15 to TRBJ2-5; D not certain. Germline CDR1 LNHNV, CDR2 YYDKDF (reference sequence). The CDR3 runs 16 residues. V lost 0 bases and J 5 bases, leaving 16 bases between the germline ends. Here the CDR3 reads CATSRDHGAIGETQYF. The CDR3 nucleotides are TGTGCCACCAGCAGAGATCACGGAGCTATAGGGGAGACCCAGTACTTC.

As DNA, the CDR3 is TGTGCCTGGAGTGGCGGGACAGGGGTCTCCGAAGCTTTCTTT. Translated: CAWSGGTGVSEAFF. The chain uses TRBV30 and TRBJ1-1; 10 bases fit TRBD1. The germline V gene encodes CDR1 GTSNPN and CDR2 SVGIG (reference sequence). This CDR3 has 14 residues. The V segment lost 1 base and the J segment 8 bases; nucleotides outside the gene matches: 7.

The chain joins TRBV29-1 to TRBJ2-3; D perhaps matches TRBD1 (6 bases). The V gene's germline CDR1 is SQVTM and CDR2 ANQGSEA. Trimming stripped 8 bases from V and 2 bases from J, with 14 bases between. The CDR3 consists of 13 residues. The chain's CDR3 is CSLWGLYTDTQYF. CDR3 nucleotide sequence: TGCAGCCTATGGGGGCTCTACACAGATACGCAGTATTTT.

DNA for the CDR3: TGCGCCAGCAGCCAAGCCGCAGGGGGACGTAAAAGTTTGGGTGAAGCTTTCTTT. Translated: CASSQAAGGRKSLGEAFF. The V gene is TRBV4-3, the J gene TRBJ1-1; 7 nucleotides agree with TRBD1. The CDR3 extends over 18 amino acids. V lost 1 base, J lost 7 bases, and 18 bases stayed unmatched. CDR1 LGHNA and CDR2 YSLEER come from the germline V gene.

The V and J genes are TRBV7-3 and TRBJ2-4; 9 bases are shared with TRBD2. CDR1 SGHTA and CDR2 FQGTGA come from the germline V gene. The CDR3 has 14 residues. V lost 6 bases and J lost 6; bases outside the gene matches: 6. CDR3: CASSSGSPPNIQYF. For the CDR3, the DNA is TGTGCCAGCAGTAGCGGGAGCCCCCCAAACATTCAGTACTTC.

V usage is TRBV20-1 and J usage is TRBJ2-7, with 11 bases fitting TRBD2. Germline-derived CDR1 and CDR2 are DFQATT and SNEGSKA (reference sequence). V shed 4 bases and J 2 bases; nucleotides not matched to a gene: 4. The CDR3 has 14 residues. CDR3 in amino acids: CSAISGRAPYEQYF. CDR3 in DNA: TGCAGTGCTATTAGCGGGAGGGCACCCTACGAGCAGTACTTC.

This chain joins TRBV28 and TRBJ2-4; no clear D. Germline V gives CDR1 MDHEN, CDR2 SYDVKM. This CDR3 has 11 residues. Between the trimmed V and J ends, which lost 3 bases and 9 bases, there was a span of 6 bases. CDR3 nucleotides: TGTGCCAGCAGTTTTAATCTCATTCAGTACTTC. It codes for CASSFNLIQYF.

This clonotype was seen a few times. This sequence joins TRBV27 and TRBJ2-5, with TRBD2 matching 7 bases. This CDR3 spans 14 amino acids. J lost 5 bases, V lost 2 bases, and 5 bases had no gene match. CDR1 is MNHEY and CDR2 is SMNVEV in the germline V gene (reference sequence). CDR3 residues: CASSLAGVGETQYF. CDR3 in DNA: TGTGCCAGCAGTTTAGCGGGAGTTGGGGAGACCCAGTACTTC.

The rearrangement links TRBV29-1 to TRBJ2-7; weak D call: TRBD1 (6 bases). Germline-derived CDR1 and CDR2 are SQVTM and ANQGSEA. Between the trimmed V and J ends, which lost 4 bases and 3 bases, there was a span of 13 bases. This CDR3 is built from 13 residues. CDR3 protein: CSVGQGQNYEQYF. In nucleotides, the CDR3 is TGCAGCGTTGGGCAAGGACAGAACTACGAGCAGTACTTC.

This sequence joins TRBV6-5 and TRBJ2-1; 7 nucleotides agree with TRBD1. CDR3 length equals 13 residues. V lost 8 bases, J lost 3 bases, and 4 bases stayed unmatched. Germline values: CDR1 MNHEY, CDR2 SVGAGI. DNA of the CDR3: TGTGCCAGCCGACAGGGAAACTACAATGAGCAGTTCTTC. Protein product: CASRQGNYNEQFF.

The chain recombines TRBV28 with TRBJ1-1; tentative D call: TRBD1 (5 bases). V was pared by 3 bases and J by 5 bases, with 13 bases between. Germline V lookup: CDR1 MDHEN, CDR2 SYDVKM. This CDR3 contains 14 residues. CDR3 DNA sequence: TGTGCCAGCAGTTTCGGACATGAAGGGACTGAAGCTTTCTTT. Protein: CASSFGHEGTEAFF. Full variable domain (outside the CDR3, taken from reference TRBV28 and TRBJ1-1): DVKVTQSSRYLVKRTGEKVFLECVQDMDHENMFWYRQDPGLGLRLIYFSYDVKMKEKGDIPEGYSVSREKKERFSLILESASTNQTSMYLCASSFGHEGTEAFFGQGTRLTVV.

The gene calls are TRBV20-1 and TRBJ2-3; D is uncertain. The V and J ends lost 4 bases and 2 bases respectively, with 7 bases between them. The CDR3 sequence is 12 residues long. Germline-derived CDR1 and CDR2 are DFQATT and SNEGSKA (reference sequence). The CDR3 loop is CSAIGNTDTQYF. CDR3 DNA: TGCAGTGCTATTGGTAACACAGATACGCAGTATTTT.

The J gene is TRBJ1-1, the V gene TRBV3-1; tentative D call: TRBD1 (5 bases). The germline V and J ends were trimmed by 8 bases and 4 bases, with 20 bases remaining between them. This CDR3 is built from 15 residues. Germline CDR1 LGHDT, CDR2 YNNKEL (reference sequence). In nucleotides, the CDR3 is TGTGCCAGCGCCGGTGGGGTAACGGGGACCACTGAAGCTTTCTTT. This translates into CASAGGVTGTTEAFF.

The genes are TRBV20-1 and TRBJ1-5, with D maybe TRBD1 (6 bases). V dropped 5 bases and J dropped 7 bases, with 15 bases sitting between them. This CDR3 contains 13 residues. Germline V gives CDR1 DFQATT, CDR2 SNEGSKA (reference sequence). The CDR3 region has the DNA TGCAGTGCTGATGACAGGTCGGGGCAGCCCCAGCATTTT. Its translation is CSADDRSGQPQHF.

The chain has TRBV7-6 and TRBJ2-7; D unclear. Per the germline V gene, CDR1 is SGHVS and CDR2 is FNYEAQ. The V end lost 4 bases, the J end lost 3 bases, and 10 bases lay between the germline ends. This CDR3 region has 13 residues. The CDR3 DNA sequence: TGTGCCAGCAGCTCTGACTCCTTCTACGAGCAGTACTTC. It specifies CASSSDSFYEQYF.

This clonotype appeared once. The chain joins TRBV15 to TRBJ2-1; 14 nucleotides align to TRBD2. CDR1 LNHNV and CDR2 YYDKDF come from the germline V gene (reference sequence). This CDR3 is built from 15 residues. V lost 8 bases to trimming and J lost 8 bases; unmatched junction nucleotides: 8. The CDR3 DNA is TGTGCCACCGGAAGGACTAGCGGGAGGAACTATGAGCAGTTCTTC. Translation: CATGRTSGRNYEQFF.

This chain uses TRBV5-1 with TRBJ2-5, with unresolved D. The CDR3 runs to 15 residues. The germline V gene encodes CDR1 SGHRS and CDR2 YFSETQ. V lost 0 bases to trimming and J lost 0 bases, with 9 bases between them. In DNA, the CDR3 is TGCGCCAGCAGCTTGGATCGGCAGGACCAAGAGACCCAGTACTTC. Residues: CASSLDRQDQETQYF.

Remarks on this clonotype: A read error may produce the germline difference seen at one junction end. CDR3 protein: CASSQVLNNAQFF. Here the CDR3 DNA reads TGCGCCAGCAGCCAAGTCCTAAACAATGCGCAGTTCTTC. This chain uses TRBV4-1 with TRBJ2-1; D is undetermined. Germline CDR1 reads MGHRA; CDR2 reads YSYEKL. The CDR3 spans 13 residues.

The chain couples TRBV29-1 to TRBJ1-1; D is undetermined. CDR3 length: 13 amino acids. Germline CDR1 and CDR2: SQVTM and ANQGSEA. With 4 bases removed from V and 6 bases from J, the gap between germline ends came to 15 bases. The CDR3 DNA reads as TGCAGCGTTGTATATGCAGGCAAGGCTGAAGCTTTCTTT. This codes for CSVVYAGKAEAFF.

The V and J genes are TRBV6-2 or TRBV6-3 and TRBJ2-4, with a possible D match to TRBD1 (7 bases). The germline CDR1 and CDR2 sequences are MNHEY and SVGEGT. The CDR3 has 17 amino acids. Between the trimmed V and J ends, which lost 7 bases and 1 base, there was a span of 20 bases. CDR3 sequence: CASKTGTIGGAKNIQYF. The CDR3 bases are TGTGCCAGCAAGACAGGGACAATAGGGGGGGCCAAAAACATTCAGTACTTC.

The V call is TRBV5-1, the J call TRBJ2-3, with 7 nucleotides matching TRBD2. Germline trimming cut 1 base from V and 4 bases from J; bases unmatched to any gene: 3. Germline CDR1 SGHRS, CDR2 YFSETQ. This CDR3 has 14 amino acids. DNA of the CDR3: TGCGCCAGCAGCTTGTTACGGGAGGCAGATACGCAGTATTTT. This translates into CASSLLREADTQYF. The variable domain in full, completed from reference TRBV5-1 and TRBJ2-3, reads KAGVTQTPRYLIKTRGQQVTLSCSPISGHRSVSWYQQTPGQGLQFLFEYFSETQRNKGNFPGRFSGRQFSNSRSEMNVSTLELGDSALYLCASSLLREADTQYFGPGTRLTVL.

The CDR3: CASSYRTAANYGYTF. The CDR3 DNA reads TGTGCCAGCAGTTACCGGACGGCAGCTAACTATGGCTACACCTTC. The chain employs TRBV6-2 or TRBV6-3 and TRBJ1-2; D gene unclear. The V end was cut by 2 bases, the J end by 0 bases, with 10 bases between. Looked up from germline, CDR1 is MNHEY and CDR2 is SVGEGT. This CDR3 is 15 amino acids long.

The rearrangement links TRBV5-1 to TRBJ2-5, with D unresolved. Germline-derived CDR1 and CDR2 are SGHRS and YFSETQ. Trimming left V 7 bases short and J 7 bases short, with 17 bases between. The CDR3 contains 13 residues. The CDR3 sequence: CASGSNGVGTQYF. The CDR3 DNA follows: TGCGCCAGCGGCAGCAACGGCGTGGGGACCCAGTACTTC. Supplemented by reference TRBV5-1 and TRBJ2-5, the full variable domain reads KAGVTQTPRYLIKTRGQQVTLSCSPISGHRSVSWYQQTPGQGLQFLFEYFSETQRNKGNFPGRFSGRQFSNSRSEMNVSTLELGDSALYLCASGSNGVGTQYFGPGTRLLVL.

This clonotype was observed once. This chain uses TRBV2 with TRBJ1-5; TRBD1 matches at 10 bases. CDR3 length: 13 residues. Trimming at V came to 3 bases and at J to 7 bases, leaving 0 bases not matched to a gene. Germline V lookup: CDR1 SNHLY, CDR2 FYNNEI. The CDR3 coding sequence is TGTGCCAGCAGTGAGGGACAGGGGCAGCCCCAGCATTTT. Encoded protein: CASSEGQGQPQHF.